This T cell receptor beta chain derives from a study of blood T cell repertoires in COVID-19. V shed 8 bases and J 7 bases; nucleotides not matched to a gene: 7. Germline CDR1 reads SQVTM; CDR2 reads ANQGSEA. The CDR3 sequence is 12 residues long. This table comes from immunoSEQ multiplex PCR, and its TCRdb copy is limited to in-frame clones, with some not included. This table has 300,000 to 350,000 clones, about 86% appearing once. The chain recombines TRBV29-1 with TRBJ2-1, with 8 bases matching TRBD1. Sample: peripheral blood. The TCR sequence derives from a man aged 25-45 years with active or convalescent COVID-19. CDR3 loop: CSYRQGRNEQFF. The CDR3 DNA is TGCAGCTACCGACAGGGGAGGAATGAGCAGTTCTTC.